This TCR beta chain was identified during a study of blood T cell repertoires in COVID-19. About the study: From the United States, Italy and Spain came samples of acute and convalescent COVID-19. PBMCs, B-cell-depleted T cells, or T cells provided the cDNA or gDNA that made up the material.

V shed 4 bases, J shed 6 bases, and the junction held 7 bases outside the gene matches. CDR1 is LNHDA, CDR2 SQIVND, per germline (reference sequence). The CDR3 loop spans 15 amino acids. Source study methods: It was from reference gene primer amplification that nucleated cell counts were estimated. TCRdb's copy holds only in-frame clones and misses some; the assay was immunoSEQ multiplex PCR. That table is the source of V, J and clone size, and D and trimming were worked out from the DNA. The table lists about 340,000 clones, 80% to 90% of them singletons, with just over 7% in the top ten. J is TRBJ2-7 and V is TRBV19, with 12 bases lining up with TRBD1. The source is a woman aged 55-69 years with COVID-19, enrolled during active disease. Sequencing was performed on peripheral blood. The DNA for the CDR3 is TGTGCCAGTAGTACGCCGGGACAGGGGGCCGGCGAGCAGTACTTC. It yields the protein CASSTPGQGAGEQYF.